The present T cell receptor beta chain was sequenced within a study of human T cells and chemical hapten exposure. Points from the study as a whole: The donors suffered from alopecia, so their immune response may not match that of healthy people. The study found expanded TCRs formed significantly more large CDR3 similarity clusters than controls.

This CDR3 is 10 amino acids long. Trimming stripped 2 bases from V and 10 bases from J, with 9 bases between. Germline CDR1 is DFQATT and CDR2 is SNEGSKA (reference sequence). MiXCR, applied by TCRdb to the RACE reads, yields one record per CDR3 protein. The repertoire holds just under 350,000 distinct CDR3 sequences, roughly 6.9% seen once, with approximately 8% in the top ten. As regards this clonotype: The antigen is unknown.

The time point is: patch test 1, 2 weeks after DPC sensitization. The treatment here: therapeutic diphenylcyclopropenone sensitization with weekly scalp DPC. Blood sampling preceded each patch test application. The TCR comes from a woman under 30 with alopecia areata. Some clones in this sample may be carry-over from other donors' samples. The sequencing used whole blood, collected in connection with sensitization to the hapten diphenylcyclopropenone (DPC). The chain combines TRBV20-1 with TRBJ2-7; D call uncertain. Here the CDR3 DNA reads TGCAGTGCTAGATGGGCAGTTCAGTACTTC. It specifies CSARWAVQYF.